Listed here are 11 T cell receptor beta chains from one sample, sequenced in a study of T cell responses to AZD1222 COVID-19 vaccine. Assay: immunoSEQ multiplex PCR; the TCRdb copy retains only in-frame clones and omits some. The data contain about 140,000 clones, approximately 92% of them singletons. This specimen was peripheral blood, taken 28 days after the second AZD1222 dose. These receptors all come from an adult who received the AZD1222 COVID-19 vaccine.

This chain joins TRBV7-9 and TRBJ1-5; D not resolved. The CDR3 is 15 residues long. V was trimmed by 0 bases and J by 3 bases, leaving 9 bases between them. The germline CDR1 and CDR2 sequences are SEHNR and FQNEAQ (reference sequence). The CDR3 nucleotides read TGTGCCAGCAGCTTAGCGAGACGGGACAATCAGCCCCAGCATTTT. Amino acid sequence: CASSLARRDNQPQHF.

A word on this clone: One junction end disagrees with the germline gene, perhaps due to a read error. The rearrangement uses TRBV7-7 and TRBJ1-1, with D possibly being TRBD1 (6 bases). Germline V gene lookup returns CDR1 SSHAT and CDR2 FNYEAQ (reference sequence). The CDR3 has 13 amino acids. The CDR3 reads CASSLGGTTEAFF. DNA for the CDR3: TGTGCTAGCAGCTTAGGGGGGACCACTGAAGCTTTCTTT. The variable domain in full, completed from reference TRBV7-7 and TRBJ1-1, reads GAGVSQSPRYKVTKRGQDVTLRCDPISSHATLYWYQQALGQGPEFLTYFNYEAQPDKSGLPSDRFSAERPEGSISTLTIQRTEQRDSAMYRCASSLGGTTEAFFGQGTRLTVV.

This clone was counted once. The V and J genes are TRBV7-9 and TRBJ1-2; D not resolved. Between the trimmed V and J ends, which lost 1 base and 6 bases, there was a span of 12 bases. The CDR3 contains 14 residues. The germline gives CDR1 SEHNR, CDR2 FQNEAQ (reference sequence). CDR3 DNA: TGTGCCAGCAGCTTAGATGGCGCCACGGATGGCTACACCTTC. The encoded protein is CASSLDGATDGYTF. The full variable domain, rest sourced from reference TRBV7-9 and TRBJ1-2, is DTGVSQNPRHKITKRGQNVTFRCDPISEHNRLYWYRQTLGQGPEFLTYFQNEAQLEKSRLLSDRFSAERPKGSFSTLEIQRTEQGDSAMYLCASSLDGATDGYTFGSGTRLTVV.

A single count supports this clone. The CDR3 protein is CASSPRDSSYEQYF. CDR3 sequence (DNA): TGTGCCAGCAGTCCCAGGGACTCAAGCTACGAGCAGTACTTC. V usage is TRBV27 and J usage is TRBJ2-7; D is perhaps TRBD2 (6 bases). V was shortened by 5 bases and J by 3 bases, with 14 bases between the two germline ends. The CDR3 runs to 14 residues. From germline, CDR1 is MNHEY and CDR2 SMNVEV (reference sequence).

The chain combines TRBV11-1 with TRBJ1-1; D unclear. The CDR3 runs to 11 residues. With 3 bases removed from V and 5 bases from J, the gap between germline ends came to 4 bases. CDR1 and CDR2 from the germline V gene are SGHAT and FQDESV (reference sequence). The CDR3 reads CASSLGTEAFF. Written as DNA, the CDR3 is TGTGCCAGCAGCTTGGGGACTGAAGCTTTCTTT.

This CDR3 is CASSRRSELAKNIQYF. Here the CDR3 DNA reads TGTGCCAGCAGCCGACGGAGTGAATTAGCCAAAAACATTCAGTACTTC. V is TRBV3-1 (or the pseudogene TRBV3-2) and J is TRBJ2-4; no reliable D call. Trimming removed 4 bases from V and 0 bases from J, with 13 bases in between. The germline CDR1 and CDR2 sequences are LGHDT and YNNKEL (reference sequence). This CDR3 region has 16 residues.

Here the CDR3 reads CSASRDRGSYEQYF. CDR3 sequence (DNA): TGCAGTGCTAGTCGGGACAGGGGCTCCTACGAGCAGTACTTC. The chain carries TRBV20-1 and TRBJ2-7, with 10 bases matching TRBD1. The CDR3 is 14 residues long. The germline V gene has CDR1 DFQATT and CDR2 SNEGSKA (reference sequence). V lost 3 bases, J lost 0 bases, and 2 bases stayed unmatched.

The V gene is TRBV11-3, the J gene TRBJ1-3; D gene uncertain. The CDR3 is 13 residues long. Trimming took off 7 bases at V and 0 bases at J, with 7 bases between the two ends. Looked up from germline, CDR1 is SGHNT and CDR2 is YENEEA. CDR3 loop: CASTTSSGNTIYF. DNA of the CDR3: TGTGCCAGCACCACCTCCTCTGGAAACACCATATATTTT.

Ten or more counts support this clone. For the CDR3, the DNA is TGTGCCAGCAGCCAAGGGACAGGACAGAATAGCAATCAGCCCCAGCATTTT. This translates into CASSQGTGQNSNQPQHF. The V call is TRBV4-2, the J call TRBJ1-5; 7 bases line up with TRBD1. Trimming cost V 1 base and J 0 bases; bases outside gene matches: 6. Germline V gene data show CDR1 as LGHNA and CDR2 as YNFKEQ. This CDR3 comprises 17 residues.

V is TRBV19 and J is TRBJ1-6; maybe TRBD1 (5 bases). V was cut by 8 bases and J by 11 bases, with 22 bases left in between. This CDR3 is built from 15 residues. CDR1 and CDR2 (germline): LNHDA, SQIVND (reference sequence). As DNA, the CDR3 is TGTGCCAGTGGTCTTTCAACCAGGGCGGCACCACCCCTCCACTTT. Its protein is CASGLSTRAAPPLHF.

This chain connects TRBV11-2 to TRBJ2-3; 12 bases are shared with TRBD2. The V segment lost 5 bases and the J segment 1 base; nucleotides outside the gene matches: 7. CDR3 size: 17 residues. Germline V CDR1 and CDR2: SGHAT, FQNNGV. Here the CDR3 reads CASSRSRLAGGTDTQYF. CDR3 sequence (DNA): TGTGCCAGCAGCCGGAGTCGACTAGCGGGGGGCACAGATACGCAGTATTTT.